The rows below give T cell receptor beta chains drawn from one sample of a study of shared clonotypes between healthy human individuals. Assay used: immunoSEQ multiplex PCR; TCRdb lists only in-frame clones, some missing. Of roughly 1.5 million clones in the sample, under 99% are singletons; the top ten hold roughly 0.4%. Sequenced input: naive CD4+ T cells sorted from blood. The receptor set was obtained from a man aged 25-40 years in good health. Both conserved end residues are part of each CDR3. A D gene is named only where the DNA matches it firmly.

d_call j_call v_call cdr3_aa
- TRBJ2-7 TRBV9 CASSVELGGEQYF
TRBD1 TRBJ2-1 TRBV2 CASSGDRGVNEQFF
- TRBJ2-3 TRBV7-3 CASSSRGYSTDTQYF
TRBD1 TRBJ2-6 TRBV5-1 CASSLRPRQGVSGANVLTF
- TRBJ2-7 TRBV5-4 CASSSGRREYEQYF
- TRBJ1-2 TRBV10-1 CASSDTGSYGYTF
- TRBJ2-1 TRBV4-2 CASSQFQGQLSHNEQFF
TRBD1 TRBJ2-2 TRBV11-2 CASPAGGAANTGELFF
TRBD1 TRBJ2-3 TRBV7-9 CASSLEGQGITDTQYF
TRBD1 TRBJ2-3 TRBV7-2 CASSSRRQGITDTQYF
- TRBJ2-2 TRBV19 CASSILASTGELFF
TRBD2 TRBJ2-1 TRBV5-6 CASSLSGRGYNEQFF
- TRBJ1-3 TRBV7-6 CASSPSGPVSGNTIYF
- TRBJ2-5 TRBV5-8 CASSRGHLQETQYF
- TRBJ2-4 TRBV18 CASSPSSWDTLAKNIQYF
- TRBJ2-1 TRBV19 CASSTGSGKGDNEQFF